The 8 T cell receptor beta chains listed next were all sequenced from one sample in a study of PD-1 blockade in mismatch repair-deficient tumors. Clones were read by immunoSEQ multiplex PCR, and TCRdb kept only the in-frame ones, dropping some. The data contain about 130,000 clones, around nine tenths of them singletons. The sample in question was peripheral blood, obtained approximately 72 weeks after starting pembrolizumab. The receptors stem from an adult with mismatch repair-deficient cancer.

The rearrangement uses TRBV28 and TRBJ1-5; no firm D call. Looked up from germline, CDR1 is MDHEN and CDR2 is SYDVKM. The CDR3 length is 14 residues. V lost 3 bases and J 4 bases, leaving 10 bases between the germline ends. CDR3 nucleotides: TGTGCCAGCAGTTTCCCAACGTCAAATCAGCCCCAGCATTTT. Translated: CASSFPTSNQPQHF.

This clone showed up just a few times. V is TRBV5-4 and J is TRBJ2-7, with D hard to call. The CDR3 runs to 13 residues. CDR1 and CDR2 (germline): SGHNT, YYREEE (reference sequence). V lost 4 bases and J lost 0, with 8 bases in between. The CDR3 spells CASSPMSSYEQYF. CDR3 in DNA: TGTGCCAGCAGCCCCATGAGCTCCTACGAGCAGTACTTC.

The chain is built from TRBV29-1 and TRBJ2-2; D may be TRBD1 (6 bases). The CDR3 runs 15 residues. V was trimmed by 0 bases and J by 4 bases, leaving 12 bases between them. Germline CDR1 SQVTM, CDR2 ANQGSEA. The DNA of the CDR3 is TGCAGCGTTGAAGAGAGGGGGAGCGGCACCGGGGAGCTGTTTTTT. Residues: CSVEERGSGTGELFF.

The rearrangement links TRBV12-2 to TRBJ1-1. TRBV12-2 is given as a pseudogene. The CDR3 totals 17 residues. The CDR3 protein is CASRLARCWRGVTEAFF. In DNA form, the CDR3 reads TGTGCAAGTCGCTTAGCGAGATGTTGGAGGGGGGTCACTGAAGCTTTCTTT.

The chain carries TRBV6-4 and TRBJ1-5; 10 nucleotides align to TRBD1. The junction had 8 bases not matched to a gene; V was cut back by 2 bases and J by 1 base. The CDR3 spans 18 residues. Germline V gives CDR1 MRHNA, CDR2 SNTAGT. The CDR3 loop is CASSDGDRGCLSNQPQHF. CDR3 coding DNA: TGTGCCAGCAGTGACGGGGACAGGGGATGTCTAAGCAATCAGCCCCAGCATTTT.

This chain connects TRBV27 to TRBJ2-1; unclear D gene. Trimming pared 0 bases from V and 9 bases from J, leaving 6 bases between. There are 12 residues in the CDR3. CDR1 is MNHEY, CDR2 SMNVEV, per germline (reference sequence). The CDR3 DNA is TGTGCCAGCAGTTTATCGGGTATTGAGCAGTTCTTC. Translated: CASSLSGIEQFF.

This clone has just one count. This rearrangement joins TRBV7-9 to TRBJ2-3; 7 nucleotides line up with TRBD2. This CDR3 is 15 amino acids long. Germline V gene sequence: CDR1 SEHNR, CDR2 FQNEAQ (reference sequence). V shed 4 bases, J shed 3 bases, and the junction held 7 bases outside the gene matches. The CDR3 nucleotides read TGTGCCAGCAGCTCCACTAGCGCGTCAACAGATACGCAGTATTTT. It specifies CASSSTSASTDTQYF. The full variable domain, in which reference TRBV7-9 and TRBJ2-3 provide the parts outside the CDR3, is DTGVSQNPRHKITKRGQNVTFRCDPISEHNRLYWYRQTLGQGPEFLTYFQNEAQLEKSRLLSDRFSAERPKGSFSTLEIQRTEQGDSAMYLCASSSTSASTDTQYFGPGTRLTVL.

The chain has TRBV5-1 and TRBJ2-7; 7 nucleotides line up with TRBD1. The V segment lost 3 bases and the J segment 0 bases; nucleotides outside the gene matches: 6. The CDR3 runs to 15 residues. Germline V gene lookup returns CDR1 SGHRS and CDR2 YFSETQ. The CDR3 sequence is CASSWTGWLSYEQYF. CDR3 sequence (DNA): TGCGCCAGCAGCTGGACAGGCTGGCTCTCCTACGAGCAGTACTTC.